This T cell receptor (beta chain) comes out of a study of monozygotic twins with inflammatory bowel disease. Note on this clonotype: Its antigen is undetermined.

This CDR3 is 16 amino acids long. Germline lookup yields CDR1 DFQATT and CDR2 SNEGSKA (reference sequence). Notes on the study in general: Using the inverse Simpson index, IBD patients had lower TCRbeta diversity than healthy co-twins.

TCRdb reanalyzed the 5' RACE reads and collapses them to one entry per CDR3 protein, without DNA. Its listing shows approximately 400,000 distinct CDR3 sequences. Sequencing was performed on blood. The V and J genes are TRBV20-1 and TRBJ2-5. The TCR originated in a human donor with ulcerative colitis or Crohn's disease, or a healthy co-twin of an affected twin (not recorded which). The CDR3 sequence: CSASGIVPFAQETQYF.